These 30 T cell receptor beta chains share one sample of origin, sequenced in a study of CXCR3-negative and CXCR3-positive naive CD8 T cells. Study conclusions and caveats: TRB CDR3 hydrophobicity was greater in CXCR3-positive naive cells than in CXCR3-negative naive cells.

Their recognized antigens are unknown. 5' RACE that incorporated UMI labels was used to prepare the TRB cDNA libraries. TCRdb reanalyzed the 5' RACE reads and collapses them to one entry per CDR3 protein, without DNA. The sample's table shows tens of thousands of distinct CDR3 sequences. The sample comprised naive CXCR3+ CD8+ T cells from blood. Indicated subset: CD45RO-CCR7+CD27+CD95- naive CD8+ T cells expressing CXCR3 (TNR3+). These receptor sequences come from a human donor in good health. Some clones in this sample may be carry-over from other donors' samples.

The V gene is TRBV6-6, the J gene TRBJ1-1; lacking DNA, the TRBD1 call made by TCRdb goes unchecked. The CDR3 has 18 amino acids. Looked up from germline, CDR1 is MNHNY and CDR2 is SVGAGI (reference sequence). The CDR3 sequence is CASSKLGLTPPSETEAFF.

The rearrangement uses TRBV13 and TRBJ1-1. This CDR3 has 15 amino acids. Germline CDR1 and CDR2: PRHDT and FYEKMQ (reference sequence). The CDR3: CASSTAGLGDTEAFF.

The V gene is TRBV7-9, the J gene TRBJ2-7. Germline V gene data show CDR1 as SEHNR and CDR2 as FQNEAQ (reference sequence). The CDR3 is made up of 17 amino acids. CDR3 region: CASSLDFASKGSYEQYF.

The gene calls are TRBV24-1 and TRBJ2-1; the TCRdb D gene call, TRBD1, has no DNA to confirm it. The CDR3 runs to 13 residues. Germline V gene data show CDR1 as KGHDR and CDR2 as SFDVKD. CDR3 protein: CATAGVWGNEQFF.

The V and J genes are TRBV29-1 and TRBJ2-5. Germline V gene data show CDR1 as SQVTM and CDR2 as ANQGSEA. CDR3 length: 14 residues. CDR3: CSVEYAGYQETQYF.

The chain combines TRBV28 with TRBJ2-1; no DNA is available, so the TRBD2 call from TCRdb remains unchecked. This CDR3 is 17 amino acids long. From germline, CDR1 is MDHEN and CDR2 SYDVKM. CDR3: CASRPLAGGFYYNEQFF.

The J gene is TRBJ1-1, the V gene TRBV7-3. The CDR3 consists of 13 residues. Germline loops: CDR1 SGHTA, CDR2 FQGTGA. The CDR3 loop reads CASSLISNTEAFF.

V and J are TRBV5-1 and TRBJ1-1; lacking DNA, the TRBD1 call made by TCRdb goes unchecked. This CDR3 spans 15 amino acids. Germline-derived CDR1 and CDR2 are SGHRS and YFSETQ. The CDR3 protein is CASSYRLTGANEAFF.

J is TRBJ1-6 and V is TRBV14; TCRdb indicates TRBD1, and absent DNA this call remains unverified. Germline-derived CDR1 and CDR2 are SGHDN and FVKESK. This CDR3 spans 19 amino acids. The CDR3 here is CASSQDGDRGMKWNSPLHF.

This chain joins TRBV28 and TRBJ1-2; TCRdb calls TRBD1, which cannot be checked without DNA. This CDR3 has 14 residues. Germline CDR1 MDHEN, CDR2 SYDVKM. The CDR3 sequence: CASSFGGSNYGHTF.

V is TRBV6-5 and J is TRBJ1-1; TCRdb outputs TRBD1, but without DNA this stays unchecked. The length of the CDR3 is 14 residues. Germline CDR1 and CDR2: MNHEY and SVGAGI. CDR3 loop: CASSTGDTYTEAFF.

CDR3 residues: CASSYGWEGQKETQYF. The chain carries TRBV6-5 and TRBJ2-5; without DNA, the TCRdb call of TRBD2 cannot be checked. Per germline, CDR1 MNHEY and CDR2 SVGAGI. CDR3 length: 16 amino acids.

CDR3 residues: CASSLPLVETQYF. The chain combines TRBV28 with TRBJ2-5; TCRdb's D gene call, TRBD2, goes unchecked for lack of DNA. This CDR3 is built from 13 residues. Per the germline V gene, CDR1 is MDHEN and CDR2 is SYDVKM.

The chain couples TRBV7-2 to TRBJ2-3; TCRdb picks TRBD2, but there is no DNA to check that call. This CDR3 has 16 residues. Germline CDR1 SGHTA, CDR2 FQGNSA. The CDR3: CASSLRAGFRGDTQYF.

This chain uses TRBV6-5 with TRBJ1-5; TCRdb names TRBD1, which stays unverified in the absence of DNA. The CDR3 has 13 amino acids. Germline CDR1 MNHEY, CDR2 SVGAGI. The CDR3 sequence is CASSSGGTQPQHF.

This sequence joins TRBV28 and TRBJ2-5; TCRdb returns TRBD1, unconfirmable since there is no DNA. The CDR3 length is 16 residues. Germline assignment: CDR1 MDHEN and CDR2 SYDVKM. The CDR3 is CASSPRDSFGEETQYF.

The CDR3 here is CASSLTGSFNEQFF. The rearrangement joins TRBV27 to TRBJ2-1; there is no DNA to check the TCRdb D call of TRBD1. CDR1 and CDR2 from the germline V gene are MNHEY and SMNVEV (reference sequence). The CDR3 is 14 residues long.

The chain combines TRBV29-1 with TRBJ2-2; lacking DNA, the TRBD2 call made by TCRdb goes unchecked. CDR1 is SQVTM and CDR2 is ANQGSEA in the germline V gene. The CDR3 loop spans 15 amino acids. The CDR3 sequence is CSVADPRSHTGELFF.

The chain uses TRBV27 and TRBJ2-1; TCRdb designates TRBD2, a call that cannot be tested without DNA. The germline CDR1 and CDR2 sequences are MNHEY and SMNVEV (reference sequence). The CDR3 has 15 amino acids. The CDR3 loop reads CASSSSGGPYNEQFF.

This chain connects TRBV27 to TRBJ2-7; TCRdb designates TRBD2, a call that cannot be tested without DNA. CDR1 is MNHEY, CDR2 SMNVEV, per germline (reference sequence). The CDR3 has 14 residues. The CDR3 loop is CASSLTSGGERQYF.

V gene TRBV27 combines with J gene TRBJ2-7; checking the TCRdb D call of TRBD2 is not possible without DNA. CDR1 MNHEY and CDR2 SMNVEV come from the germline V gene (reference sequence). The CDR3 sequence is 13 residues long. CDR3 amino acids: CASAARATYEQYF.

The chain links TRBV2 to TRBJ2-7. Germline lookup yields CDR1 SNHLY and CDR2 FYNNEI. The CDR3 is 11 residues long. The CDR3 sequence: CASRQNYEQYF.

The chain links TRBV6-5 to TRBJ1-1; without DNA, the TCRdb call of TRBD1 cannot be checked. Germline assignment: CDR1 MNHEY and CDR2 SVGAGI. The CDR3 sequence is 15 residues long. CDR3 residues: CATKQGAWGNTEAFF.

The CDR3 protein is CASSLGGGEEWAYEQCF. J is TRBJ2-7 and V is TRBV28; there is no DNA to check the TCRdb D call of TRBD1. Germline CDR1 MDHEN, CDR2 SYDVKM. CDR3 length equals 17 residues.

The chain joins TRBV7-3 to TRBJ1-1; TCRdb names TRBD1, which stays unverified in the absence of DNA. The CDR3 sequence is 13 residues long. Germline assignment: CDR1 SGHTA and CDR2 FQGTGA. This CDR3 reads CASSLQGNTEAFF.

CDR3 amino acids: CSVDSDGDEQYF. The V and J genes are TRBV29-1 and TRBJ2-7. The CDR3 covers 12 residues. Looked up from germline, CDR1 is SQVTM and CDR2 is ANQGSEA.

The chain joins TRBV4-1 to TRBJ1-2. Germline V CDR1 and CDR2: MGHRA, YSYEKL. This CDR3 region has 14 residues. CDR3 in amino acids: CASSQGSSNYGYTF.

This chain links TRBV7-2 with TRBJ2-7; absent DNA, TCRdb's TRBD1 call cannot be checked. CDR1 and CDR2 (germline): SGHTA, FQGNSA. The CDR3 spans 16 residues. CDR3: CASSQLTGTGFYEQYF. The entire variable domain, with the rest obtained from reference TRBV7-2 and TRBJ2-7, is as follows: GAGVSQSPSNKVTEKGKDVELRCDPISGHTALYWYRQSLGQGLEFLIYFQGNSAPDKSGLPSDRFSAERTGGSVSTLTIQRTQQEDSAVYLCASSQLTGTGFYEQYFGPGTRLTVT.

The chain has TRBV28 and TRBJ1-5; TCRdb designates TRBD1, a call that cannot be tested without DNA. Germline CDR1 MDHEN, CDR2 SYDVKM. CDR3 length: 11 amino acids. The CDR3 spells CASSLGEPQHF.

This chain connects TRBV4-1 to TRBJ2-3. The CDR3 is 11 residues long. The germline V gene has CDR1 MGHRA and CDR2 YSYEKL. Here the CDR3 reads CASSHTDTQYF.